Each of the 32 T cell receptor beta chains below was sequenced from the same sample in a study of tumor-infiltrating lymphocytes in primary liver carcinoma. Unsorted whole blood yielded blood RNA, and germline DNA was extracted as well. Total RNA amounting to around 540 ng was the source from which TCR beta cDNA was made with a constant-region primer. TCR beta libraries came from three nested multiplex PCR rounds using slightly modified ARM-PCR. The opening two PCR rounds, roughly 11 cycles each, paired TRBV1-TRBV30 forward primers with a C-beta reverse primer. Each CDR3 protein gets one entry after TCRdb re-called the multiplex PCR reads with MiXCR. This sample has just over 300,000 distinct CDR3 sequences, with around three fifths found just once. Sequencing input: peripheral blood. All receptors come from a woman aged 30 to 39 with primary liver carcinoma and hepatitis B virus infection.

Comments on this clonotype: One end of the junction fails to match germline, which may point to a read error. This chain uses TRBV11-3 with TRBJ2-3, with 9 bases aligning to TRBD2. The CDR3 runs 17 residues. Germline V CDR1 and CDR2: SGHNT, YENEEA. The CDR3 spells CASSFDDVLAGTDTQYF. The CDR3 DNA reads TGTGCCAGCAGCTTTGATGATGTCCTAGCGGGGACAGATACACAGTATTTT. Based on the CDR3 plus reference TRBV11-3 and TRBJ2-3, the full variable domain is EAGVVQSPRYKIIEKKQPVAFWCNPISGHNTLYWYLQNLGQGPELLIRYENEEAVDDSQLPKDRFSAERLKGVDSTLKIQPAELGDSAVYLCASSFDDVLAGTDTQYFGPGTRLTVL.

The sample holds one count of this clonotype. The chain couples TRBV4-3 to TRBJ1-4, with TRBD1 matching 9 bases. The CDR3 consists of 18 residues. Germline loops: CDR1 LGHNA, CDR2 YSLEER. Trimming at V came to 2 bases and at J to 1 base, leaving 8 bases not matched to a gene. CDR3 nucleotides: TGCGCCAGCAGCCAACCCCTGACAGGGGGAGTAACTAATGAAAAACTGTTTTTT. Its protein is CASSQPLTGGVTNEKLFF.

Regarding this clonotype: Compared with germline, one end of the junction differs, possibly owing to a read error. This chain uses TRBV6-5 with TRBJ2-6; TRBD1 matches at 12 bases. CDR3 length: 17 amino acids. CDR1 MNHEY and CDR2 SVGAGI come from the germline V gene. The CDR3 DNA is TGTGACAGCAGGATGGGACAGGGGGCAAGTGGGGCCAACGTCTTGACTTTC. Encoded protein: CDSRMGQGASGANVLTF.

Of note for this clonotype: A much larger clone differs from this one at a single base, so this may be a read error. The V gene is TRBV11-1, the J gene TRBJ2-1; D might be TRBD1 (6 bases). CDR3 length: 13 residues. Germline loops: CDR1 SGHAT, CDR2 FQDESV (reference sequence). The CDR3 here is CASGLGQNNEQFF. DNA of the CDR3: TGTGCCAGCGGCTTAGGACAGAACAATGAGCAGTTCTTC.

Regarding this clonotype: Just one base apart from a much larger clone, this may be a read error. This chain joins TRBV12-3 or TRBV12-4 and TRBJ2-7; 10 bases map to TRBD2. The CDR3 totals 15 residues. The CDR3 region has the DNA TGTGCCAGCAGTCTTGCTAGCGGGGGTTCCTACGGGCAGTACTTC. Protein sequence: CASSLASGGSYGQYF.

This chain connects TRBV10-2 to TRBJ2-7; either TRBD1 or TRBD2 may fit D (5 bases each). V was pared by 3 bases and J by 6 bases, with 6 bases between. CDR1 and CDR2 from the germline V gene are WSHSY and SAAADI. CDR3 length: 11 amino acids. The CDR3 DNA reads as TGCGCCAGCAGTGACGGGGCCGAGCAGTACTTC. Its translation: CASSDGAEQYF.

This clonotype was found once. This clone may be a read error of a much larger clone one base away. The gene calls are TRBV4-2 and TRBJ1-2; D not resolved. The CDR3 is made up of 16 amino acids. Germline V lookup: CDR1 LGHNA, CDR2 YNFKEQ. Trimming shortened V by 2 bases and J by 4 bases, and 17 bases separated the two germline ends. CDR3 bases: TGTGCCAGCAGCCAATATTTGGTACCTAGTGTCTATGGCTACACCTTC. The encoded protein is CASSQYLVPSVYGYTF.

This clonotype turned up a few times. J is TRBJ1-1 and V is TRBV4-2, with 8 bases identical to TRBD1. The J segment lost 8 bases and the V segment lost 0 bases, leaving 5 bases of the junction unmatched. CDR3 length: 14 amino acids. Germline V gives CDR1 LGHNA, CDR2 YNFKEQ. The CDR3 DNA sequence: TGTGCCAGCAGCCAAGACAGGGGGCGCGGAGAAGCTTTCTTT. Protein: CASSQDRGRGEAFF.

Comment on this clonotype: A read error may be the cause here, since a much bigger clone is one base away. The chain uses TRBV6-5 and TRBJ2-3, with 8 bases that match TRBD1. The CDR3 totals 12 residues. Germline V gives CDR1 MNHEY, CDR2 SVGAGI. V was pared by 10 bases and J by 4 bases, with 4 bases of the junction left unmatched. The CDR3 sequence: CAIGQGSDTQYF. The CDR3 coding sequence is TGTGCCATCGGACAGGGATCAGATACGCAGTATTTT.

This clonotype was seen ten or more times. V usage is TRBV6-2 or TRBV6-3 and J usage is TRBJ2-3; D not resolved. Germline CDR1 and CDR2: MNHEY and SVGEGT. The CDR3 contains 13 residues. Deletions cut 8 bases from V and 0 bases from J, with 9 bases between. The CDR3 region has the DNA TGTGCCAGCGGGTATGGAAGCACAGATACGCAGTATTTT. This codes for CASGYGSTDTQYF.

A word on this clonotype: One junction end does not reproduce the germline sequence, and a read error may be involved. The CDR3 here is CDSRPGQGAGNTIYF. In DNA form, the CDR3 reads TGTGACAGCAGACCGGGACAGGGGGCTGGAAACACCATATATTTT. The rearrangement links TRBV6-5 to TRBJ1-3; 11 nucleotides agree with TRBD1. From germline, CDR1 is MNHEY and CDR2 SVGAGI. The CDR3 totals 15 residues.

Notes on this clonotype: A much larger clone sits a single nucleotide away, making a read error possible. This sequence joins TRBV4-1 and TRBJ2-5; weak D call: TRBD1 (6 bases). V lost 1 base to trimming and J lost 5 bases, with 17 bases between them. The CDR3 spans 16 residues. Germline lookup yields CDR1 MGHRA and CDR2 YSYEKL. CDR3 nucleotides: TGCGCCAGCAGCCAAGTTGAAAGGGGGTGGGGGGAGACCCAGTACTTC. Its protein is CASSQVERGWGETQYF.

The chain carries TRBV6-2 or TRBV6-3 and TRBJ2-7; a weak D match, TRBD2 (6 bases). Germline lookup yields CDR1 MNHEY and CDR2 SVGEGT. V lost 11 bases and J 3 bases, leaving 23 bases between the germline ends. The length of the CDR3 is 15 residues. CDR3 DNA: TGTGCCGGCAACCCGACCGCGGGACCCTTCTACGAGCAGTACTTC. Protein sequence: CAGNPTAGPFYEQYF.

There are many counts of this clonotype. The CDR3 DNA reads as TGTGCCAGCAGCCAAGGACTCACAGATACGCAGTATTTT. Translating gives CASSQGLTDTQYF. The chain combines TRBV11-2 with TRBJ2-3, with D possibly TRBD2 on 5 matching bases. Germline CDR1 SGHAT, CDR2 FQNNGV. Trimming stripped 5 bases from V and 2 bases from J, with 8 bases between. The CDR3 spans 13 residues.

This clonotype has a handful of counts. The chain joins TRBV4-1 to TRBJ2-1; 10 bases agree with TRBD2. The germline V gene encodes CDR1 MGHRA and CDR2 YSYEKL. The CDR3 sequence is 14 residues long. Trimming took 7 bases from V and 8 from J; bases not matched to a gene: 8. The CDR3 loop is CASNKAGGRDEQFF. The CDR3 nucleotides are TGCGCCAGCAACAAAGCGGGAGGGAGGGATGAGCAGTTCTTC.

This chain uses TRBV4-1 with TRBJ2-4; weak D call: TRBD2 (5 bases). Germline values: CDR1 MGHRA, CDR2 YSYEKL. V lost 1 base and J lost 1, with 11 bases in between. This CDR3 is built from 16 residues. The CDR3, as DNA: TGCGCCAGCAGCCAAGTTTCGGGATCGGCCAAAAACATTCAGTACTTC. As protein: CASSQVSGSAKNIQYF.

The CDR3 DNA follows: TGTGCCAGCTCACTCAGAGGGGAGAACTATGGCTACACCTTC. As protein: CASSLRGENYGYTF. The rearrangement joins TRBV18 to TRBJ1-2; possibly TRBD1 for D (5 bases). The V end lost 4 bases, the J end lost 2 bases, and 11 bases lay between the germline ends. Germline CDR1 is KGHSH and CDR2 is LQKENI. The CDR3 is made up of 14 amino acids.

The V gene is TRBV7-9, the J gene TRBJ2-3; 7 bases agree with TRBD1. Germline-derived CDR1 and CDR2 are SEHNR and FQNEAQ (reference sequence). The CDR3 is made up of 14 amino acids. The junction had 5 bases not matched to a gene; V was cut back by 5 bases and J by 3 bases. The CDR3 loop is CASSMGQMTDTQYF. The CDR3 nucleotides read TGTGCCAGCAGCATGGGACAGATGACAGATACGCAGTATTTT.

This clonotype has a count of ten or more. The chain links TRBV11-3 to TRBJ2-1; 9 bases line up with TRBD2. The CDR3 totals 17 residues. Germline lookup yields CDR1 SGHNT and CDR2 YENEEA. J lost 0 bases, V lost 2 bases, and 5 bases had no gene match. The CDR3 region has the DNA TGTGCCAGCAGCTTAAGGCGGGAGGGGAGCTCCTACAATGAGCAGTTCTTC. The encoded protein is CASSLRREGSSYNEQFF.

This clonotype showed up just a few times. This chain connects TRBV6-1 to TRBJ1-4, with 7 bases matching TRBD1. The V segment lost 7 bases and the J segment 3 bases; nucleotides outside the gene matches: 5. The CDR3 spans 14 residues. Germline CDR1 is MNHNS and CDR2 is SASEGT. This CDR3 reads CASKGTVSNEKLFF. The CDR3 nucleotides read TGTGCCAGCAAGGGGACAGTTTCTAATGAAAAACTGTTTTTT.

For this clonotype: No conserved phenylalanine or tryptophan is present at the end of the CDR3, so a read error is the likely explanation. The V call is TRBV6-5, the J call TRBJ1-4; D uncertain. This CDR3 region has 11 residues. With 4 bases removed from V and 4 bases from J, the gap between germline ends came to 1 base. Germline CDR1 reads MNHEY; CDR2 reads SVGAGI. CDR3 sequence: CASSFNEKLFL. The CDR3 nucleotides read TGTGCCAGCAGTTTTAATGAAAAACTGTTTCTT.

V is TRBV5-4 and J is TRBJ2-2; 9 positions match TRBD1. J gave up 2 bases and V 4 bases, and 9 bases lay outside the gene matches. CDR1 is SGHNT, CDR2 YYREEE, per germline (reference sequence). The CDR3 consists of 17 residues. The CDR3 region is CASSPQGARHNTGELFF. As DNA, the CDR3 is TGTGCCAGCAGCCCACAGGGGGCGCGGCACAACACCGGGGAGCTGTTTTTT.

At least ten counts were recorded for this clonotype. V usage is TRBV11-2 and J usage is TRBJ1-4, with D tentatively TRBD1 (5 bases). The germline gives CDR1 SGHAT, CDR2 FQNNGV. The V gene lost 5 bases and the J gene lost 10 bases, with 14 bases spanning the gap. This CDR3 is built from 13 residues. The CDR3 sequence is CASSPGGLGKLFF. In DNA, the CDR3 is TGTGCCAGCAGCCCTGGGGGGTTGGGAAAACTGTTTTTT.

V gene TRBV23-1 combines with J gene TRBJ2-7; 8 bases align to TRBD1. TRBV23-1 is recorded as an ORF, its role being uncertain. The V segment lost 9 bases and the J segment 6 bases; nucleotides outside the gene matches: 10. The CDR3 runs 13 residues. The CDR3 DNA follows: TGCGCCAGGACGGGACAGGTCTTTTCCGAGCAGTACTTC. Amino acids: CARTGQVFSEQYF.

A note on this clonotype: A much bigger clone sits one base away, suggesting this may be a read error. The chain carries TRBV29-1 and TRBJ2-1; D uncertain. The CDR3 is 11 residues long. In germline, CDR1 is SQVTM, CDR2 ANQGSEA. The CDR3 reads CSVRRTDDQFF. The CDR3 DNA follows: TGCAGCGTTAGACGGACCGATGATCAGTTCTTC.

This CDR3 reads CAISEQKGQGVHEQYF. DNA of the CDR3: TGTGCCATCAGTGAGCAAAAGGGACAGGGGGTGCACGAGCAGTACTTC. The chain uses TRBV10-3 and TRBJ2-7; 11 bases agree with TRBD1. The CDR3 contains 16 residues. The germline V gene has CDR1 ENHRY and CDR2 SYGVKD. The V and J ends lost 2 bases and 5 bases, in that order; junction bases with no gene match: 8.

Note on this clonotype: This may stem from a read error, because a much larger clone lies one nucleotide away. The CDR3 protein is CASSPDLYYGYTF. Written as DNA, the CDR3 is TGTGCCAGCAGCCCGGACCTCTACTATGGCTACACCTTC. The V call is TRBV5-4, the J call TRBJ1-2; D not certain. V lost 4 bases, J lost 3 bases, and 10 bases lay in between. The germline V gene has CDR1 SGHNT and CDR2 YYREEE (reference sequence). The CDR3 runs to 13 residues.

This clonotype was seen many times. The rearrangement links TRBV11-2 to TRBJ2-1; 15 positions agree with TRBD2. J lost 1 base, V lost 6 bases, and 7 bases had no gene match. The CDR3 runs 18 residues. The V gene's germline CDR1 is SGHAT and CDR2 FQNNGV. The CDR3 loop is CASSKGTSGRSSYNEQFF. The CDR3 nucleotides read TGTGCCAGCAGTAAAGGGACTAGCGGGAGGAGTTCCTACAATGAGCAGTTCTTC.

In this sample, this clonotype turned up many times. CDR3 in amino acids: CASSYSAAGANVLTF. As DNA, the CDR3 is TGTGCCAGCAGTTACTCGGCAGCTGGGGCCAACGTCCTGACTTTC. The chain links TRBV6-2 or TRBV6-3 to TRBJ2-6; D ambiguous. Looked up from germline, CDR1 is MNHEY and CDR2 is SVGEGT. V was pared by 0 bases and J by 2 bases, with 5 bases between. This CDR3 region has 15 residues.

This clonotype was seen a single time. A clone one base away is much larger, so this may be a read error. V usage is TRBV12-3 or TRBV12-4 and J usage is TRBJ1-5, with 8 bases matching TRBD1. Trimming at V came to 2 bases and at J to 9 bases, leaving 6 bases not matched to a gene. This CDR3 is built from 14 residues. The CDR3 DNA reads TGTGCCAGCAGTTTATCACAGGGGGGTCGGCCCCAGCATTTT. The encoded protein is CASSLSQGGRPQHF.

About this clonotype itself: A much larger clonotype is one base distant, so this may be a read error. The CDR3 is CTSSYPPGWGTQETQYF. The CDR3 nucleotides read TGTACCAGCAGTTACCCCCCCGGTTGGGGTACACAAGAGACCCAGTACTTC. V gene TRBV6-6 combines with J gene TRBJ2-5; D is unresolved. The CDR3 contains 17 residues. CDR1 is MNHNY and CDR2 is SVGAGI in the germline V gene (reference sequence).

Details on this clonotype: One end of the junction fails to match germline, which may point to a read error. The gene calls are TRBV7-9 and TRBJ2-3; 10 nucleotides match TRBD2. Germline V gene data show CDR1 as SEHNR and CDR2 as FQNEAQ (reference sequence). The CDR3 has 16 amino acids. The CDR3 loop reads CASSTLAGVLTDTKYF. In nucleotides, the CDR3 is TGTGCCAGCAGCACCCTAGCGGGAGTCCTCACAGATACGAAGTATTTT. Supplemented by reference TRBV7-9 and TRBJ2-3, the full variable domain reads DTGVSQNPRHKITKRGQNVTFRCDPISEHNRLYWYRQTLGQGPEFLTYFQNEAQLEKSRLLSDRFSAERPKGSFSTLEIQRTEQGDSAMYLCASSTLAGVLTDTKYFGPGTRLTVL.